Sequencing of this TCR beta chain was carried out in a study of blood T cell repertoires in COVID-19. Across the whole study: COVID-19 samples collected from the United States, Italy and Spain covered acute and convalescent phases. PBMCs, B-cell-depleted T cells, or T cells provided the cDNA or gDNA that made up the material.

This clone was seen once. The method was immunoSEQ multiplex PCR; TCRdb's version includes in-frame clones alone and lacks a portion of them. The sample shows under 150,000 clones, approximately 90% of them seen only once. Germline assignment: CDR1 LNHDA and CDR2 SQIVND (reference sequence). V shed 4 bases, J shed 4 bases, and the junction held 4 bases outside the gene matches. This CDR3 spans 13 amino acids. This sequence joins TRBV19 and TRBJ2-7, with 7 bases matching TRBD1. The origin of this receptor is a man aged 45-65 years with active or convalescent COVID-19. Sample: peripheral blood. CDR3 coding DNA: TGTGCCAGTAGTACCCAACAGGGGTACGAGCAGTACTTC. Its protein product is CASSTQQGYEQYF.